This T cell receptor beta chain was identified during a study of CD8 T cells in ankylosing spondylitis. This clonotype was seen repeatedly, ten times or more. This CDR3 is built from 12 residues. Germline assignment: CDR1 MNHNY and CDR2 SVGAGI (reference sequence). Trimming shortened V by 2 bases and J by 4 bases, and 5 bases separated the two germline ends. Quantitative 5'-RACE with molecular barcodes was used to make the TCR beta libraries. TCRdb called the 5' RACE reads again in MiXCR, with one record for every CDR3 protein. This repertoire shows approximately 300,000 distinct CDR3 sequences, around 18% found once; its top ten account for less than 9.5%.

Sequencing input: blood, either unsorted or a sorted T cell fraction (not recorded which). This sequence originates from a male donor with ankylosing spondylitis or in good health (not recorded which). The chain uses TRBV6-6 and TRBJ1-1; D ambiguous. In DNA, the CDR3 is TGTGCCAGCAGTTACAGGGTCACTGAAGCTTTCTTT. Protein: CASSYRVTEAFF.